The rows below give T cell receptor beta chains drawn from one sample of a study of blood T cell repertoires in COVID-19. Some clones are missing from TCRdb's copy, which holds only in-frame ones; the method was immunoSEQ multiplex PCR. The sample lists over 300,000 clones, roughly 86% occurring once. The sequencing sample was made of peripheral blood. The receptors here all came from a woman aged 50 to 60 with acute or convalescent COVID-19. Each CDR3 is given with its conserved first and last residue. D genes are given only for firm matches. The size entry is marked missing in some rows and otherwise reads once, few, many or a size class.

clone_size j_call d_call cdr3_length v_call cdr3_aa cdr3_nt
NA TRBJ1-6 NA 13 TRBV6-5 CASSYSSRAPLHF TGTGCCAGCAGTTACTCGAGCAGGGCACCCCTCCACTTT
NA TRBJ2-1 TRBD2 14 TRBV28 CASRSGLGAYEQFF TGTGCCAGCAGATCGGGACTAGGGGCGTATGAGCAGTTCTTC
NA TRBJ2-1 TRBD2 15 TRBV9 CASSATASGNNEQFF TGTGCCAGCAGCGCAACGGCTAGCGGTAACAATGAGCAGTTCTTC
NA TRBJ1-5 NA 17 TRBV28 CASSLGQGIISNQPQHF TGTGCCAGCAGTTTGGGGCAGGGAATAATTAGCAATCAGCCCCAGCATTTT
NA TRBJ2-7 NA 11 TRBV5-1 CASSLRGEQYF TGCGCCAGCAGCTTGAGGGGGGAGCAGTACTTC
NA TRBJ2-1 TRBD2 17 TRBV10-3 CAISESEASGDYNEQFF TGTGCCATCAGTGAGTCGGAGGCTAGCGGAGACTACAATGAGCAGTTCTTC
NA TRBJ2-2 TRBD1 16 TRBV5-1 CASSLVTGGDTGELFF TGCGCCAGCAGCTTGGTGACAGGGGGTGACACCGGGGAGCTGTTTTTT
NA TRBJ2-1 TRBD1 17 TRBV9 CASSPSGTGGFYNEQFF TGTGCCAGCAGCCCGTCCGGGACAGGGGGCTTCTACAATGAGCAGTTCTTC
NA TRBJ1-1 NA 14 TRBV7-2 CASSLQQENTEAFF TGTGCCAGCAGCCTTCAACAAGAAAACACTGAAGCTTTCTTT
once TRBJ1-5 NA 13 TRBV5-4 CASSFDGDQPQHF TGTGCCAGCAGCTTTGACGGGGATCAGCCCCAGCATTTT
NA TRBJ1-5 NA 14 TRBV30 CAWSVTRAEQPQHF TGTGCCTGGAGTGTAACCAGGGCGGAACAGCCCCAGCATTTT
once TRBJ1-1 TRBD1 16 TRBV28 CASSSPGTGLKTEAFF TGTGCCAGCAGTTCCCCCGGGACAGGGTTGAAGACTGAAGCTTTCTTT
NA TRBJ1-2 TRBD1 14 TRBV7-2 CASSLGQGVQGYTF TGTGCCAGCAGCTTGGGACAGGGGGTACAGGGCTACACCTTC
NA TRBJ2-3 TRBD2 13 TRBV29-1 CSVGTSGMDTQYF TGCAGCGTTGGGACTAGCGGGATGGATACGCAGTATTTT
NA TRBJ2-7 TRBD1 15 TRBV20-1 CSASMFGQVSYEQYF TGCAGTGCTAGTATGTTCGGACAGGTCTCCTACGAGCAGTACTTC
NA TRBJ2-2 TRBD1 15 TRBV7-9 CASSMGQGGTGELFF TGTGCCAGCAGCATGGGACAGGGTGGGACCGGGGAGCTGTTTTTT
NA TRBJ2-2 TRBD1 16 TRBV7-2 CASSDRDRELTGELFF TGTGCCAGCAGCGACCGGGACAGGGAGTTAACCGGGGAGCTGTTTTTT
NA TRBJ2-1 NA 15 TRBV7-2 CASSLSPQTGDEQFF TGTGCCAGCAGCTTATCCCCCCAAACGGGGGATGAGCAGTTCTTC
NA TRBJ2-3 TRBD2 20 TRBV9 CASSVASGRERWGFADTQYF TGTGCCAGCAGCGTAGCCAGCGGGAGGGAACGGTGGGGCTTCGCAGATACGCAGTATTTT
NA TRBJ2-7 NA 12 TRBV28 CASSLPQYEQYF TGTGCCAGCAGTTTACCTCAGTACGAGCAGTACTTC
NA TRBJ2-1 NA 15 TRBV24-1 CATSDSGNSYNEQFF TGTGCCACCAGTGATTCCGGGAACTCCTACAATGAGCAGTTCTTC
NA TRBJ1-4 TRBD1 15 TRBV7-9 CASSFGTGSSEKLFF TGTGCCAGCAGCTTCGGGACAGGGTCGAGTGAAAAACTGTTTTTT
NA TRBJ2-1 NA 12 TRBV5-1 CASSLEGNEQFF TGCGCCAGCAGCTTGGAGGGGAATGAGCAGTTCTTC
NA TRBJ2-7 NA 16 TRBV3-1/TRBV3-2 CASSQGVGTGIYEQYF TGTGCCAGCAGCCAAGGAGTAGGGACTGGGATCTACGAGCAGTACTTC
NA TRBJ2-7 TRBD1 12 TRBV29-1 CSVLTGGREQYF TGCAGCGTTTTGACAGGGGGCAGGGAGCAGTACTTC
NA TRBJ2-3 NA 15 TRBV29-1 CSVEMGAQGTDTQYF TGCAGCGTTGAGATGGGGGCGCAGGGGACAGATACGCAGTATTTT
NA TRBJ2-5 NA 13 TRBV11-2 CASSPPSAETQYF TGTGCCAGCAGCCCACCCAGCGCCGAGACCCAGTACTTC
few TRBJ1-2 NA 14 TRBV24-1 CATSDPGRQYGYTF TGTGCCACCAGTGATCCAGGGAGGCAATATGGCTACACCTTC
NA TRBJ2-3 TRBD2 18 TRBV9 CASSVVFGLAGAPDTQYF TGTGCCAGCAGCGTAGTATTCGGACTAGCGGGAGCACCAGATACGCAGTATTTT
NA TRBJ1-2 NA 12 TRBV30 CAWSVLNYGYTF TGTGCCTGGAGTGTCCTGAACTATGGCTACACCTTC
NA TRBJ2-1 TRBD2 17 TRBV3-1/TRBV3-2 CASSNGTSGSFFGEQFF TGTGCCAGCAGCAATGGGACTAGCGGGAGCTTTTTTGGAGAGCAGTTCTTC
NA TRBJ1-2 NA 12 TRBV24-1 CATSDRARGYTF TGTGCCACCAGTGACAGGGCGCGGGGCTACACCTTC
NA TRBJ1-4 NA 15 TRBV28 CASSFWALHREKLFF TGTGCCAGCAGTTTTTGGGCGTTGCATCGGGAAAAACTGTTTTTT
NA TRBJ1-6 NA 14 TRBV2 CASSEYSYNSPLHF TGTGCCAGCAGTGAATACAGCTATAATTCACCCCTCCACTTT
NA TRBJ2-7 TRBD1 14 TRBV19 CASSKRDRGYEQYF TGTGCCAGTAGTAAGAGAGACAGGGGCTACGAGCAGTACTTC
NA TRBJ2-7 TRBD2 13 TRBV14 CASSPGLAYEQYF TGTGCCAGCAGCCCTGGACTAGCATACGAGCAGTACTTC
NA TRBJ1-4 TRBD1 18 TRBV19 CASRPGTGEGITNEKLFF TGTGCCAGTCGTCCCGGGACAGGGGAGGGGATAACTAATGAAAAACTGTTTTTT
NA TRBJ1-5 TRBD1 18 TRBV28 CASSTPKDRALGNQPQHF TGTGCCAGCAGCACTCCTAAGGACAGGGCACTGGGAAATCAGCCCCAGCATTTT
NA TRBJ2-1 TRBD2 17 TRBV4-1 CASSQVLAGDFYNEQFF TGCGCCAGCAGCCAAGTCCTGGCGGGAGACTTCTACAATGAGCAGTTCTTC
NA TRBJ2-1 TRBD2 16 TRBV4-2 CASSQEGGRAYNEQFF TGTGCCAGCAGCCAAGAGGGCGGGAGGGCCTACAATGAGCAGTTCTTC
NA TRBJ1-2 TRBD1 16 TRBV6-1 CASSAHLGQANYGYTF TGTGCCAGCAGTGCCCATTTGGGACAGGCCAACTATGGCTACACCTTC
NA TRBJ2-1 TRBD2 15 TRBV7-3 CASSLTSGRSNEQFF TGTGCCAGCAGCTTGACTAGCGGGAGGAGCAATGAGCAGTTCTTC
NA TRBJ2-7 TRBD1 15 TRBV9 CASSPGTGGVYEQYF TGTGCCAGCAGCCCCGGGACAGGGGGTGTCTACGAGCAGTACTTC
NA TRBJ1-1 NA 12 TRBV29-1 CSVGGTWLEAFF TGCAGCGTGGGAGGGACCTGGCTTGAAGCTTTCTTT
NA TRBJ1-2 TRBD1 18 TRBV7-9 CASSIVRTQGGVAYGYTF TGTGCCAGCAGCATCGTCCGAACGCAGGGGGGAGTCGCCTATGGCTACACCTTC
NA TRBJ2-7 NA 12 TRBV28 CASSFLSREQYF TGTGCCAGCAGTTTTTTGAGTCGGGAGCAGTACTTC
NA TRBJ1-3 TRBD1 18 TRBV18 CASSPVTGGLGASNTIYF TGTGCCAGCTCACCGGTAACAGGGGGCCTGGGAGCGTCAAACACCATATATTTT
once TRBJ1-2 NA 13 TRBV15 CATSREIWGGYTF TGTGCCACCAGCAGAGAGATATGGGGCGGCTACACCTTC
NA TRBJ2-4 TRBD1 14 TRBV7-9 CASSLEGQGSIQYF TGTGCCAGCAGCTTAGAGGGACAGGGGAGCATTCAGTACTTC
NA TRBJ1-2 NA 15 TRBV9 CASSVLLGGVYGYTF TGTGCCAGCAGCGTACTGCTCGGGGGGGTCTATGGCTACACCTTC
once TRBJ2-3 NA 13 TRBV28 CASIAANQDTQYF TGTGCCAGCATTGCGGCCAACCAAGATACGCAGTATTTT
NA TRBJ1-1 NA 14 TRBV29-1 CSVESSHLNTEAFF TGCAGCGTTGAAAGCTCCCATTTGAACACTGAAGCTTTCTTT
NA TRBJ1-2 NA 12 TRBV2 CASRGAYYGYTF TGTGCCAGCAGGGGCGCGTACTATGGCTACACCTTC
NA TRBJ2-1 NA 18 TRBV7-6 CASSLPSGTLDPSGEQFF TGTGCCAGCAGCTTGCCCAGCGGGACACTAGACCCCAGTGGTGAGCAGTTCTTC
NA TRBJ2-7 NA 16 TRBV11-2 CASSLGGSWLAREQYF TGTGCCAGCAGCTTAGGAGGTAGCTGGCTAGCGAGGGAGCAGTACTTC
NA TRBJ2-7 TRBD1 15 TRBV18 CASSPSGDSFYEQYF TGTGCCAGCTCACCAAGTGGGGACAGTTTCTACGAGCAGTACTTC
NA TRBJ2-3 TRBD2 17 TRBV6-2/TRBV6-3 CASSLTSGRTSTDTQYF TGTGCCAGCAGTCTAACTAGCGGGAGGACTAGCACAGATACGCAGTATTTT